A selection of T cell receptor beta chains follows, all from one sample in a study of cytomegalovirus exposure and HLA in healthy donors. Only in-frame clones appear in the TCRdb table, and some are missing; sequencing was by immunoSEQ multiplex PCR. The repertoire has roughly 140,000 clones, about 74% of them found once; the top ten carry 4.5% to 6%. Sequencing used PBMCs. These receptor sequences come from a woman aged 50 to 65 in good health and CMV-seronegative. Each CDR3 is given with its conserved first and last residue. The D gene is left open where the match is weak. Clone size, where shown, is once, few, many, or a class for clones that have expanded.

d_call	v_call	j_call	clone_size	cdr3_aa	cdr3_nt
-	TRBV27	TRBJ2-7	-	CASSLTTDYEQYF	TGTGCCAGCAGTTTAACCACAGACTACGAGCAGTACTTC
TRBD1	TRBV10-3	TRBJ2-7	-	CAISVTGDRGDYEQYF	TGTGCCATCAGTGTCACCGGGGACAGGGGCGACTACGAGCAGTACTTC
TRBD2	TRBV5-1	TRBJ2-5	-	CASSPPGLGETQYF	TGCGCCAGCAGCCCTCCGGGACTAGGAGAGACCCAGTACTTC
TRBD1	TRBV4-1	TRBJ1-2	-	CASSQLTGPKGNYGYTF	TGCGCCAGCAGCCAATTGACAGGGCCAAAAGGGAACTATGGCTACACCTTC
TRBD1	TRBV5-5	TRBJ1-1	few	CASSLQGMNTEAFF	TGTGCCAGCAGCCTACAGGGGATGAACACTGAAGCTTTCTTT
TRBD2	TRBV13	TRBJ2-1	few	CASSLTSGGARGNEQFF	TGTGCCAGCAGCTTAACTAGCGGGGGGGCACGAGGTAATGAGCAGTTCTTC
TRBD2	TRBV30	TRBJ2-3	-	CAWSVGGGADTQYF	TGTGCCTGGAGTGTCGGTGGGGGGGCAGATACGCAGTATTTT
-	TRBV15	TRBJ2-3	-	CATSGRRRTDTQYF	TGTGCCACCAGCGGGCGAAGAAGGACAGATACGCAGTATTTT
TRBD1	TRBV4-3	TRBJ2-1	-	CASSQEGTGYNEQFF	TGCGCCAGCAGCCAAGAAGGGACAGGTTACAATGAGCAGTTCTTC
-	TRBV10-3	TRBJ1-5	-	CAISETTQGNQPQHF	TGTGCCATCAGTGAGACAACCCAGGGAAATCAGCCCCAGCATTTT
-	TRBV7-8	TRBJ2-3	-	CASSFSFPDTQYF	TGTGCCAGCAGTTTCAGTTTCCCAGATACGCAGTATTTT
-	TRBV7-9	TRBJ2-5	-	CASSLVSRDQYF	TGTGCCAGCAGCTTAGTTTCGCGGGACCAGTACTTC
-	TRBV19	TRBJ2-1	-	CASSIGVYNEQFF	TGTGCCAGTAGTATTGGAGTGTACAATGAGCAGTTCTTC
TRBD1	TRBV2	TRBJ2-7	-	CASNDRGRGSYEQYF	TGTGCCAGCAACGACAGGGGGCGAGGATCCTACGAGCAGTACTTC
TRBD1	TRBV11-2	TRBJ1-1	-	CASSLGGQENTEAFF	TGTGCCAGCAGCTTAGGAGGACAGGAGAACACTGAAGCTTTCTTT
-	TRBV2	TRBJ2-7	-	CASSDDSQGSYEQYF	TGTGCCAGCAGTGACGACAGCCAGGGCTCCTACGAGCAGTACTTC
TRBD1	TRBV4-3	TRBJ1-6	-	CASSRAWTGHSPLHF	TGCGCCAGCAGCCGGGCTTGGACAGGGCATTCACCCCTCCACTTT
-	TRBV7-2	TRBJ1-2	few	CASSPPRNYGYTF	TGTGCCAGCAGCCCACCTAGGAACTATGGCTACACCTTC
TRBD2	TRBV5-1	TRBJ2-1	-	CASSPPGLAKYNEQFF	TGCGCCAGCAGCCCCCCGGGACTAGCGAAATACAATGAGCAGTTCTTC
-	TRBV11-2	TRBJ2-2	-	CASSLQMGELFF	TGTGCCAGCAGTTTACAGATGGGGGAGCTGTTTTTT
-	TRBV30	TRBJ2-3	-	CAWRGLDTQYF	TGTGCCTGGAGGGGGCTAGATACGCAGTATTTT
TRBD2	TRBV5-8	TRBJ2-2	once	CASSWTSGEYTGELFF	TGTGCCAGCAGCTGGACTAGCGGGGAGTACACCGGGGAGCTGTTTTTT
-	TRBV27	TRBJ2-5	-	CASSFSWRQETQYF	TGTGCCAGCAGTTTTTCTTGGCGGCAAGAGACCCAGTACTTC
-	TRBV5-1	TRBJ1-4	-	CASSFSANNEKLFF	TGCGCCAGCAGCTTCAGTGCCAATAATGAAAAACTGTTTTTT
-	TRBV18	TRBJ1-2	-	CASSPGLSEHTF	TGTGCCAGCTCACCCGGCCTATCGGAGCACACCTTC
-	TRBV10-2	TRBJ1-1	-	CASRLTDRNTEAFF	TGCGCCAGCAGGTTGACGGACAGGAACACTGAAGCTTTCTTT
-	TRBV6-1	TRBJ2-5	-	CASSDPRSVLQETQYF	TGTGCCAGCAGTGACCCTCGTTCAGTCCTCCAAGAGACCCAGTACTTC
-	TRBV7-8	TRBJ1-1	few	CASSEQGPHTEAFF	TGTGCCAGCAGCGAACAGGGTCCCCACACTGAAGCTTTCTTT
TRBD2	TRBV6-5	TRBJ2-7	-	CASSSTRLAGSDEQYF	TGTGCCAGCAGTTCCACCAGACTAGCGGGGTCTGACGAGCAGTACTTC
-	TRBV5-1	TRBJ2-3	-	CASSSDLADTQYF	TGCGCCAGCAGCTCGGACTTAGCAGATACGCAGTATTTT
TRBD1	TRBV6-5	TRBJ2-7	-	CASSPLGQAPNEQYF	TGTGCCAGCAGTCCTCTAGGACAGGCCCCCAACGAGCAGTACTTC
TRBD1	TRBV28	TRBJ1-2	-	CASSPPGTGGRSYGYTF	TGTGCCAGCAGTCCCCCCGGGACAGGGGGCCGAAGCTATGGCTACACCTTC
-	TRBV19	TRBJ1-4	-	CASRDSGDNEKLFF	TGTGCCAGTAGGGACAGCGGCGATAATGAAAAACTGTTTTTT
-	TRBV4-1	TRBJ2-4	-	CASSPRWLKNIQYF	TGCGCCAGCAGTCCGAGGTGGCTCAAAAACATTCAGTACTTC
-	TRBV10-3	TRBJ2-5	-	CAISEPPWGDRHQETQYF	TGTGCCATCAGTGAGCCGCCTTGGGGAGACAGGCACCAAGAGACCCAGTACTTC
TRBD1	TRBV14	TRBJ1-2	few	CASSYTGTDVYGYTF	TGTGCCAGCAGCTATACCGGGACAGATGTTTATGGCTACACCTTC
TRBD1	TRBV6-5	TRBJ2-1	-	CASSPRQGASNEQFF	TGTGCCAGCAGTCCCCGACAGGGGGCCAGCAATGAGCAGTTCTTC
TRBD1	TRBV9	TRBJ2-7	-	CASSSTGDDEQYF	TGTGCCAGCAGCTCCACAGGGGACGACGAGCAGTACTTC
TRBD2	TRBV6-4	TRBJ2-3	-	CARVAGGRTDTQYF	TGTGCCAGAGTAGCGGGGGGCAGAACAGATACGCAGTATTTT